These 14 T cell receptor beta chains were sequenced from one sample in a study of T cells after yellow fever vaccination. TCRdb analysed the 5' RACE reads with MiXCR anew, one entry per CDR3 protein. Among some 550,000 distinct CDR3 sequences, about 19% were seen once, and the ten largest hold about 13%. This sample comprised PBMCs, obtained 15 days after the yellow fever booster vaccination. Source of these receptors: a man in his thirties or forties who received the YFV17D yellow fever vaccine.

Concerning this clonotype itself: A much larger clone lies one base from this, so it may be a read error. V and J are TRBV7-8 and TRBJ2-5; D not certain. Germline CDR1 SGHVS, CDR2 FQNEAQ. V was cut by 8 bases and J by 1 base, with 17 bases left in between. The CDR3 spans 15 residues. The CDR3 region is CASVGTALFQETQYF. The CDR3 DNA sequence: TGTGCCAGCGTAGGAACAGCGCTCTTCCAAGAGACCCAGTACTTC.

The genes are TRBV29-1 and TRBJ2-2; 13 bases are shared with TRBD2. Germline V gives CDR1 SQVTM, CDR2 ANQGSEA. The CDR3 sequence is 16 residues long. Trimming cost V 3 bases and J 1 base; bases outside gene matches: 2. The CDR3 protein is CSVEGLAGKNTGELFF. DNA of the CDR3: TGCAGCGTTGAGGGACTAGCGGGGAAGAACACCGGGGAGCTGTTTTTT.

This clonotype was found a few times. The CDR3 loop reads CAISGGLAGVSNEQFF. The CDR3 DNA follows: TGTGCCATCAGTGGGGGACTAGCGGGAGTCTCAAATGAGCAGTTCTTC. This chain joins TRBV10-3 and TRBJ2-1, with 14 bases that match TRBD2. CDR1 and CDR2 (germline): ENHRY, SYGVKD. This CDR3 comprises 16 residues. With 4 bases clipped from V and 7 bases from J, the junction kept 6 bases outside the gene matches.

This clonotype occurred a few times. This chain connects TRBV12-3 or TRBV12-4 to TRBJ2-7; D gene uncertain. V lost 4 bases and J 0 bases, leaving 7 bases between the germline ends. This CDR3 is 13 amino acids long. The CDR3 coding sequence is TGTGCCAGCAGTTCGACTCCCTCCTACGAGCAGTACTTC. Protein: CASSSTPSYEQYF.

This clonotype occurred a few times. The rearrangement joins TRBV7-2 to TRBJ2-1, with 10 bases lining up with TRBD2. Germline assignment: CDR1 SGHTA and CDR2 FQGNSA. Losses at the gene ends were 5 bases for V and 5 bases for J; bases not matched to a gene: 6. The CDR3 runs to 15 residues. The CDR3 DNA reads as TGTGCCAGCAGCCCGACTAGCGGGCACAACAATGAGCAGTTCTTC. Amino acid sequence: CASSPTSGHNNEQFF.

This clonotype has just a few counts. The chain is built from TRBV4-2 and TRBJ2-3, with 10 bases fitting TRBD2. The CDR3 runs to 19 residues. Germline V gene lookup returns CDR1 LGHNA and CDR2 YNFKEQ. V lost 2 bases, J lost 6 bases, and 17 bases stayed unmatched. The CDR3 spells CASSQILGWASGSSDTQYF. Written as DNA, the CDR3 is TGTGCCAGCAGCCAAATCCTCGGTTGGGCTAGCGGGAGTAGCGATACGCAGTATTTT.

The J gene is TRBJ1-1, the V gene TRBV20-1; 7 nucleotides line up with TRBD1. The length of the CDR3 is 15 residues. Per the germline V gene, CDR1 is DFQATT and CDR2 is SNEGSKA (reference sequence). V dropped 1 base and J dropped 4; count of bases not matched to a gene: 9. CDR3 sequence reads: CSARGPSGGSTEAFF. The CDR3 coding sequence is TGCAGTGCTAGAGGGCCCTCAGGGGGGTCCACTGAAGCTTTCTTT.

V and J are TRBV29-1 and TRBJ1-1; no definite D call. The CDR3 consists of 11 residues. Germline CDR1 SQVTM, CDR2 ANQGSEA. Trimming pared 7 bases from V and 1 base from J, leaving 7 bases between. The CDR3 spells CSGERNTEAFF. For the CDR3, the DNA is TGCAGCGGTGAGCGGAACACTGAAGCTTTCTTT.

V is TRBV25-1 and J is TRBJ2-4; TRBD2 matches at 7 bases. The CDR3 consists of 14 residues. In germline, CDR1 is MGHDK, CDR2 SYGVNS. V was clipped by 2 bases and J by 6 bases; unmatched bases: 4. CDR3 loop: CASSERGRSNIQYF. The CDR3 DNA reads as TGTGCCAGCAGTGAACGCGGGAGATCAAACATTCAGTACTTC.

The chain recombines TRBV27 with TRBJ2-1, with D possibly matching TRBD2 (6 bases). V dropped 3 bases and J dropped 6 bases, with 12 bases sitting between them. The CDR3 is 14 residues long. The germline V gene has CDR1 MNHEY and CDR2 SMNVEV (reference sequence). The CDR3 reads CASSFGTLRNEQFF. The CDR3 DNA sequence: TGTGCCAGCAGTTTTGGGACTCTGCGCAATGAGCAGTTCTTC.

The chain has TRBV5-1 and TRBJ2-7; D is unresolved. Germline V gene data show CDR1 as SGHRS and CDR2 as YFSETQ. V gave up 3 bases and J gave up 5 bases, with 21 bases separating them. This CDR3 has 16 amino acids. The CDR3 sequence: CASSSGPEMGFDEQYF. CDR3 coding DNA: TGCGCCAGCAGCTCCGGACCAGAAATGGGTTTCGACGAGCAGTACTTC.

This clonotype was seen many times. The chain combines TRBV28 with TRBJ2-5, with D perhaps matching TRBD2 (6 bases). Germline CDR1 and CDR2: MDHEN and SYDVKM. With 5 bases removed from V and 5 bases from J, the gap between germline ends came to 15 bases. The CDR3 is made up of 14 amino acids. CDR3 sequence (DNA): TGTGCCAGCAGTCCCCGAGGGGCGGGGGAGACCCAGTACTTC. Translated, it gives CASSPRGAGETQYF.

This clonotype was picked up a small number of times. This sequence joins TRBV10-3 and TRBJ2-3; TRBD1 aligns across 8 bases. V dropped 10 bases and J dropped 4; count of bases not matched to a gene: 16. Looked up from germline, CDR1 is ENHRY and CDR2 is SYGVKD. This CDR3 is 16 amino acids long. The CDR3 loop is CATRGRDRYSADTQYF. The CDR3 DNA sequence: TGTGCCACGCGTGGAAGGGACAGGTATTCGGCAGATACGCAGTATTTT.

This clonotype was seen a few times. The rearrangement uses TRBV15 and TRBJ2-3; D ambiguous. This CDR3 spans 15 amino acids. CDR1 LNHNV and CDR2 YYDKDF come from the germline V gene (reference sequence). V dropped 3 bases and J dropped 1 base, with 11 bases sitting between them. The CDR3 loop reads CATSSGQARTDTQYF. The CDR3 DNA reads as TGTGCCACCAGCAGTGGGCAGGCCCGCACAGATACGCAGTATTTT.